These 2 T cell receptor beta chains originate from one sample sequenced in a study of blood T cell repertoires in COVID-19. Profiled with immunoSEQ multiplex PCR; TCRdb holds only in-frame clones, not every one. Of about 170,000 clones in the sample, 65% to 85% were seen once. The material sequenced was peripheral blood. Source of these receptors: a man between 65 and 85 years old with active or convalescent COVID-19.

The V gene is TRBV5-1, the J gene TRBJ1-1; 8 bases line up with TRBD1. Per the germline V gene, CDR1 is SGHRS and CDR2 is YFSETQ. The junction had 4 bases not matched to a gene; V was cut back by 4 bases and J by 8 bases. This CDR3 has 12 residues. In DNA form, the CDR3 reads TGCGCCAGCAGCGTCGGACAGGGAGAAGCTTTCTTT. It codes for CASSVGQGEAFF.

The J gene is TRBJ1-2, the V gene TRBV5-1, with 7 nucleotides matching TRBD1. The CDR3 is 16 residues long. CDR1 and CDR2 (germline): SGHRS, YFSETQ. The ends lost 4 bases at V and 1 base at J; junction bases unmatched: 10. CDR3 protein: CASSGAYRGDNYGYTF. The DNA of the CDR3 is TGCGCCAGCAGCGGGGCTTACAGGGGAGATAACTATGGCTACACCTTC.